This entry describes one TCR beta chain. Its target is unknown. This sample was taken from a study of shared clonotypes between healthy human individuals. Whole-study findings and limits: Generally, naive subsets (rather than memory subsets) showed larger estimated richness.

CD45RO-negative cells were positively selected for CCR7, leaving out terminally differentiated effector memory CD45RA+ cells. Donors, healthy HIV-negative adults, lacked recent acute infections or vaccinations. Here immunoSEQ multiplex PCR was the method, and the copy in TCRdb shows in-frame clones only, minus some. The sample carries approximately 2,200,000 clones, just over 90% recorded once. Trimming stripped 6 bases from V and 2 bases from J, with 17 bases between. Looked up from germline, CDR1 is MNHEY and CDR2 is SMNVEV (reference sequence). The CDR3 totals 15 residues. The sample was naive CD8+ T cells from PBMCs. The chain recombines TRBV27 with TRBJ2-7, with D perhaps assigned TRBD1 or TRBD2 (7 bases each). The clonotype was recovered from a man in his late teens or twenties in good health. Some clones in this sample may be carry-over from other donors' samples. The DNA for the CDR3 is TGTGCCAGCAGACTCTCACAGGGGAGGGCCTACGAGCAGTACTTC. It translates to CASRLSQGRAYEQYF.